This T cell receptor beta chain was recorded in a study of T cells in Graves' hyperthyroidism and ophthalmopathy. For the study at large: The initial diagnosis was the point when peripheral blood was collected, ahead of any treatment. Study conclusions and caveats: Ophthalmopathy stood apart from stable hyperthyroidism in a 13 V-J model.

This CDR3 region has 15 residues. With V trimmed by 5 bases and J by 7 bases, 9 bases remained unmatched. From germline, CDR1 is MNHEY and CDR2 SMNVEV (reference sequence). Ophthalmopathy patients had moderate-to-severe active disease, CAS ≥3, NOSPECS ≥4, and disease duration under 3 months. Orbital computed tomography and thyroid ultrasound, together with serum TRAb and thyroxine and clinical symptoms, were used for diagnoses. TCR beta CDR3 regions were amplified from RNA transcripts. A set of HTBI primers served as the primers for a first-round RT-PCR of the TCR CDR3. TCRdb ran MiXCR on the multiplex PCR reads and lists one entry per CDR3 protein. The profile shows 500,000 or so distinct CDR3 sequences, 16% of them singletons. On this clonotype itself: Its cognate antigen is unknown. A much larger clone differs by one base, so this may be a read error.

This chain connects TRBV27 to TRBJ1-4, with 8 bases aligning to TRBD1. Source material: blood. This sequence was found in a woman aged 30 to 39 with Graves' ophthalmopathy. CDR3 sequence (DNA): TGTGCCAGCAGTCCGCAGACAGGGGAGGGTGAAAAACTGTTTTTT. Amino acid sequence: CASSPQTGEGEKLFF.